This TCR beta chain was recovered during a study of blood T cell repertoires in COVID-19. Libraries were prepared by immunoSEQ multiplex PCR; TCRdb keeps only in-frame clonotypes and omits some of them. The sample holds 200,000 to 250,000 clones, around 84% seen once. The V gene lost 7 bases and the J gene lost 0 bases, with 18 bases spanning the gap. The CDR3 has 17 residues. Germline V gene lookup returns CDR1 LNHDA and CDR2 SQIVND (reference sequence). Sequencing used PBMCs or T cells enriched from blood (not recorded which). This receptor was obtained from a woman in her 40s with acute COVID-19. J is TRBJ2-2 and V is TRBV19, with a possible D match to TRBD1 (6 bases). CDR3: CASNHRTAPSNTGELFF. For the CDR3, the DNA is TGTGCCAGTAACCATCGGACAGCCCCCTCGAACACCGGGGAGCTGTTTTTT.